This T cell receptor beta chain was captured by sequencing in a study of T cells after yellow fever vaccination. 5'RACE template switching generated TCR cDNA, adding a universal primer site and UMIs. TCRdb re-called the 5' RACE reads through MiXCR, storing one row per CDR3 protein. The repertoire holds some 240,000 distinct CDR3 sequences, roughly 3.7% seen once, with roughly a fifth in the top ten. The CDR3 is 14 amino acids. Germline V gives CDR1 SGHRS, CDR2 YFSETQ. The V and J ends lost 4 bases and 10 bases respectively, with 15 bases between them. Whole-study findings and limits: When the response was secondary, it was weaker but reached its peak faster, day 5 versus 15. FACS-sorted repertoires could contain abundant clonotypes contaminating from the bulk population.

This clonotype was counted ten times or more. Its antigen is not known. The sample was PBMCs, taken 15 days after the yellow fever booster vaccination. The V and J genes are TRBV5-1 and TRBJ1-6; a possible D gene is TRBD1 (6 bases). This receptor was taken from a man aged 18-30 years who received the YFV17D yellow fever vaccine. DNA of the CDR3: TGCGCCAGCAGCGTCACAGGGAAGGAATCACCCCTCCACTTT. Its protein product is CASSVTGKESPLHF.